This T cell receptor (beta chain) was identified in a study of EBV T-cell therapy then PD-1 blockade in nasopharyngeal carcinoma. Regarding treatment: AdE1-LMPpoly-expanded autologous EBV-specific T-cell therapy followed by anti-PD-1 nivolumab. J lost 5 bases, V lost 5 bases, and 8 bases had no gene match. Germline lookup yields CDR1 SGHTA and CDR2 FQGNSA. The CDR3 is made up of 14 amino acids. A note on this clone: Its specificity is not known.

Profiled with immunoSEQ multiplex PCR; TCRdb holds only in-frame clones, not every one. The repertoire holds about 24,000 clones, with roughly 84% as singletons. The clonotype comes from a man in his forties or fifties with nasopharyngeal carcinoma. The material was CD8+ T cells from blood, obtained at day 61 from a patient whose treatment included autologous EBV-specific T cells and nivolumab. The V gene is TRBV7-2, the J gene TRBJ2-5; 7 bases are shared with TRBD1. The CDR3 is CASSLPGQKETQYF. Here the CDR3 DNA reads TGTGCCAGCAGCCTCCCGGGACAGAAGGAGACCCAGTACTTC.